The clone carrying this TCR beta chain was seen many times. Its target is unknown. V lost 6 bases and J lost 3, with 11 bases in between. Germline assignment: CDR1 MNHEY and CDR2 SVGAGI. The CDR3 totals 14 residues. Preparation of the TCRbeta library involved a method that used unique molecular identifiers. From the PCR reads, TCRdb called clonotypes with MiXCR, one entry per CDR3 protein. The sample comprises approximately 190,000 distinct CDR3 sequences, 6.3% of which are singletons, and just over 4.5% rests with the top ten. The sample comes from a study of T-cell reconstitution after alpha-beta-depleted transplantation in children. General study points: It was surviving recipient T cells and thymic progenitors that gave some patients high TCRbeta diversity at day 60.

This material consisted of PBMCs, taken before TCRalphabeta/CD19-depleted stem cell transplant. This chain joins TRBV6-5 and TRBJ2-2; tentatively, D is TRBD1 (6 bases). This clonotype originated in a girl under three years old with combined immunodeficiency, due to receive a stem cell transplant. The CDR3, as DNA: TGTGCCAGCAGCCCCCAGGGGTACACCGGGGAGCTGTTTTTT. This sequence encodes CASSPQGYTGELFF.